Presented here are 18 T cell receptor beta chains from one specimen sequenced in a study of tumor-infiltrating lymphocytes in primary liver carcinoma (dated by TCRdb to about 2017). Sequencing instrument: Illumina HiSeq 2500. Starting from 450 to 500 ng total RNA, TCRbeta-specific cDNA was produced by reverse transcription with a constant-region primer and ProtoScript II reverse transcriptase. TCRbeta libraries were built with three nested multiplex PCR rounds, a slightly modified ARM-PCR procedure. Multiplex TRBV1-TRBV30 forward primers and a Cbeta reverse primer were used in the first two PCR rounds, each of which was run for around 9 cycles. TCRdb passed the public sequencing reads through fastp at Q25 and MiXCR, retaining productive beta sequences. Each entry is one CDR3 protein sequence, shown with its most common DNA and genes. For this sample there are about 320,000 distinct CDR3 sequences; 58% appear just once. Clones ranked in the top ten supply over 15% of the sample.

RNA from unsorted whole blood was extracted with TRIzol reagent, and germline DNA was obtained with the DNeasy Blood & Tissue kit. The sample comprised peripheral blood. All receptors come from a woman in her twenties or thirties with primary liver carcinoma and hepatitis B virus infection.

Here the CDR3 reads CASSLRAGSNEQFF. As DNA, the CDR3 is TGTGCCAGCAGTTTAAGGGCGGGGTCCAATGAGCAGTTCTTC. This chain links TRBV12-3 or TRBV12-4 with TRBJ2-1; tentative D call: TRBD2 (6 bases). V gave up 2 bases and J gave up 6 bases, with 11 bases separating them. The CDR3 covers 14 residues.

The sample holds many counts of this clonotype. The gene calls are TRBV4-1 and TRBJ2-2; possibly TRBD2 for D (6 bases). The germline V gene has CDR1 MGHRA and CDR2 YSYEKL. The ends were cut back, 0 bases at V and 4 bases at J, with 9 bases in the middle. CDR3 length: 15 residues. In DNA form, the CDR3 reads TGCGCCAGCAGCCAAGACGGAGGGCGCACCGGGGAGCTGTTTTTT. Protein: CASSQDGGRTGELFF.

Regarding this clonotype: Since no conserved phenylalanine or tryptophan closes the CDR3, a read error is the likely cause. The V gene is TRBV10-3, the J gene TRBJ1-1; the D gene is possibly TRBD1 (5 bases). Trimming cost V 3 bases and J 0 bases, with 5 bases left between them. In germline, CDR1 is ENHRY, CDR2 SYGVKD. The CDR3 runs 13 residues. The CDR3 sequence: CAISEGVNTEAFL. The CDR3 DNA sequence: TGTGCCATCAGTGAAGGGGTGAACACTGAAGCTTTCTTA.

Regarding this clonotype: It may be a read error: a sequence one base away is much more abundant. CDR3 amino acids: CASSIGLGHGYTF. The CDR3 DNA is TGCGCCAGCAGCATAGGCTTGGGACATGGCTACACCTTC. The V gene is TRBV4-1, the J gene TRBJ1-2, with D perhaps matching TRBD1 (5 bases). Germline CDR1 MGHRA, CDR2 YSYEKL. This CDR3 has 13 residues. Between the trimmed V and J ends, which lost 5 bases and 6 bases, there was a span of 13 bases.

On this clonotype itself: At one end, the junction sequence differs from germline, possibly due to a read error. CDR3 DNA sequence: TGTGCCAGCAACGGACTAGCTGGGAGCTACAAGCAGTACTTC. Residues: CASNGLAGSYKQYF. J is TRBJ2-7 and V is TRBV11-3; 8 positions match TRBD2. Germline CDR1 and CDR2: SGHNT and YENEEA. The CDR3 is made up of 14 amino acids.

In regard to this clonotype: This may be a read error, as it is one base from a much larger clone. J is TRBJ2-2 and V is TRBV6-5; the D gene could be TRBD1 or TRBD2 (5 bases each). Trimming took 8 bases from V and 2 from J, leaving 15 bases between them. Per the germline V gene, CDR1 is MNHEY and CDR2 is SVGAGI. The CDR3 loop spans 15 amino acids. The CDR3 loop reads CASRWQGDNTGELFF. CDR3 DNA: TGTGCCAGCCGCTGGCAGGGAGATAACACCGGGGAGCTGTTTTTT.

This clonotype has only one observation. CDR3 residues: CASSWGSRGENTEAFF. The CDR3, as DNA: TGCGCCAGCAGCTGGGGGAGCAGGGGGGAGAACACTGAAGCTTTCTTT. The V gene is TRBV5-1, the J gene TRBJ1-1, with 7 nucleotides matching TRBD1. Germline-derived CDR1 and CDR2 are SGHRS and YFSETQ. This CDR3 region has 16 residues. V shed 3 bases, J shed 1 base, and the junction held 9 bases outside the gene matches.

Concerning this clonotype itself: Germline and junction disagree at one end, which may indicate a read error. CDR3 amino acids: CIVEGVYGYTF. CDR3 sequence (DNA): TGCATCGTTGAAGGGGTGTATGGCTACACCTTC. The chain employs TRBV29-1 and TRBJ1-2; a possible D gene is TRBD1 (5 bases). The CDR3 is made up of 11 amino acids. Germline assignment: CDR1 SQVTM and CDR2 ANQGSEA.

The V and J genes are TRBV6-5 and TRBJ2-1; D is perhaps TRBD2 (6 bases). V lost 6 bases and J 6 bases, leaving 15 bases between the germline ends. The CDR3 has 14 amino acids. Germline lookup yields CDR1 MNHEY and CDR2 SVGAGI. CDR3 protein: CASRNSGACNEQFF. The CDR3 bases are TGTGCCAGCAGGAATAGCGGTGCCTGCAATGAGCAGTTCTTC.

Concerning this clonotype: This may be a read error, as it is one base from a much larger clone. V gene TRBV6-5 combines with J gene TRBJ1-5; TRBD1 aligns across 8 bases. There are 14 residues in the CDR3. The germline CDR1 and CDR2 sequences are MNHEY and SVGAGI. Losses at the gene ends were 6 bases for V and 5 bases for J; bases not matched to a gene: 6. CDR3 loop: CASRGQEADQPQHF. The CDR3 coding sequence is TGTGCCAGCAGGGGACAGGAAGCAGATCAGCCCCAGCATTTT.

The chain employs TRBV13 and TRBJ2-1, with TRBD2 matching 8 bases. Germline V gene lookup returns CDR1 PRHDT and CDR2 FYEKMQ (reference sequence). The CDR3 totals 16 residues. The trim removed 9 bases at V and 2 bases at J, leaving 12 bases unmatched. CDR3 amino acids: CARGYASGHPYNEQFF. DNA for the CDR3: TGTGCCAGAGGCTATGCTAGCGGGCACCCCTACAATGAGCAGTTCTTC.

This clonotype appeared a single time. At one end, the junction sequence differs from germline, possibly due to a read error. The V and J genes are TRBV12-3 or TRBV12-4 and TRBJ1-2, with D tentatively TRBD1 (6 bases). The CDR3 is 14 amino acids. In nucleotides, the CDR3 is TGTGCCAGCCGTTTATTGCAGGGGAGTTCTGGCTACACCTTC. Translated, it gives CASRLLQGSSGYTF.

At least ten counts were recorded for this clonotype. The rearrangement uses TRBV11-3 and TRBJ2-1, with D possibly TRBD2 on 6 matching bases. CDR1 is SGHNT and CDR2 is YENEEA in the germline V gene. The CDR3 is 13 amino acids. The ends were cut back, 5 bases at V and 6 bases at J, with 11 bases in the middle. In DNA, the CDR3 is TGTGCCAGCAGCCCGGCCGGGAGCAATGAGCAGTTCTTC. Encoded protein: CASSPAGSNEQFF.

The chain employs TRBV5-4 and TRBJ2-6; D unresolved. The CDR3 length is 14 residues. V was clipped by 4 bases and J by 3 bases, with 8 bases between them. Germline V CDR1 and CDR2: SGHNT, YYREEE (reference sequence). CDR3: CASSLKVGANVLTF. DNA for the CDR3: TGTGCCAGCAGCCTGAAGGTTGGGGCCAACGTCCTGACTTTC.

Only a few counts were recorded for this clonotype. This chain links TRBV12-3 or TRBV12-4 with TRBJ1-2; D is unresolved. The CDR3 sequence is 12 residues long. The V gene lost 1 base and the J gene lost 9 bases, with 9 bases spanning the gap. The CDR3 loop reads CASSLGSRRYTF. The CDR3 DNA is TGTGCCAGCAGTTTAGGGAGTAGGCGCTACACCTTC.

With respect to this clonotype: A read error may be the cause here, since a much bigger clone is one base away. The chain carries TRBV12-3 or TRBV12-4 and TRBJ1-1; D unresolved. The CDR3 contains 11 residues. Here the CDR3 DNA reads TGTGCCAACAGTCACGTCCCTGAAGCTTTCTTT. It is translated as CANSHVPEAFF.

Concerning this clonotype itself: Germline is not matched at one junction end, which may reflect a read error. As DNA, the CDR3 is TGTGCCACATGCGTAACCGCAGGCAATCAGCCCCAGCGTTTT. Protein: CATCVTAGNQPQRF. V gene TRBV6-1 combines with J gene TRBJ1-5; D unclear. The germline gives CDR1 MNHNS, CDR2 SASEGT. This CDR3 has 14 amino acids.

This clonotype showed up just once. The germline gene is not matched at one end of the junction; a read error may be the cause. This rearrangement joins TRBV11-2 to TRBJ2-7; the match to TRBD1 covers 11 bases. Germline V gene sequence: CDR1 SGHAT, CDR2 FQNNGV. The CDR3 totals 16 residues. CDR3 protein: CTSSLLEWDRGYGQYF. CDR3 DNA: TGTACCAGCAGCTTACTGGAGTGGGACAGGGGGTACGGGCAGTACTTC.